Sequencing of this T cell receptor beta chain was carried out in a study of regulatory T cells in long-lasting Graves disease. The time point here: persistent/refractory GD, antithyroid drugs over 5 years with positive TRAb. The TCR library used RNA extracted from PBMCs. Blood from the periphery, around 9 milliliters in all, was drawn into EDTA tubes. CDR3-region Arm-PCR and iRepertoire HTBI primers produced the TCR beta libraries. Each CDR3 protein is one row after TCRdb ran MiXCR on the multiplex PCR reads. The data contain almost 350,000 distinct CDR3 sequences, roughly a fifth of them singletons. Germline assignment: CDR1 SEHNR and CDR2 FQNEAQ (reference sequence). The CDR3 is made up of 13 amino acids. Trimming pared 1 base from V and 10 bases from J, leaving 13 bases between. Study-wide points: Repertoires from persistent disease leaned toward TRBV28, TRBJ1-2 and TRBJ2-5. Less diverse TCR repertoires were seen in persistent Graves' patients than in newly diagnosed ones. Between persistent patients, 2,500 to 3,500 public clonotypes were shared, exceeding the 966 shared between new patients.

On this clonotype itself: Its antigen remains unknown. Given a much more abundant clone one base away, this may be a read error.

The source was peripheral blood mononuclear cells (PBMCs), collected when the disease was refractory, from a patient treated with antithyroid drugs. This chain links TRBV7-9 with TRBJ2-5, with no clear D. The TCR was taken from a female donor with Graves disease. The CDR3 DNA follows: TGTGCCAGCAGCTTAGGACCCGTGTTATGCCAGTACTTC. It codes for CASSLGPVLCQYF.